This T cell receptor (beta chain) was sequenced in a study of OX40 agonist ivuxolimab in advanced cancers. Turning to the overall study: Ivuxolimab, which targeted the costimulatory receptor OX40 (CD134), was an agonistic, fully human IgG2 monoclonal antibody. Intravenous ivuxolimab was administered to patients every 2 weeks at six dose levels: 0.01, 0.1, 0.3, 1.5, 3 and 10 mg/kg. Partial responses occurred in three dose-escalation patients, of whom one had hepatocellular carcinoma and two had cutaneous melanoma. The monotherapy dose-escalation portion (N of about 49 patients) of the phase I ivuxolimab trial is reported in the paper. Prior anti-PD-1, anti-PD-L1 or anti-CTLA-4 therapy was permitted, and 30% to 50% of dose-escalation patients had received checkpoint inhibitors. The purpose of peripheral TCRbeta sequencing was to test whether ivuxolimab changed TCR sequence diversity and led to clonal T-cell expansion. Of the 50 to 55 patients in dose escalation, about 20 had hepatocellular carcinoma, some 15 had melanoma, 9 had renal cell carcinoma and 9 had head and neck cancer. In the dose-escalation cohort, roughly 80% of patients were male, and the mean age was around 60 years, with a range of about 23 to 85.

Concerning this clone itself: Its recognized antigen is unknown. Base quality data are lacking; no much larger clone is found one base away.

Broader findings and caveats from the paper: Which antigens the clonally expanded peripheral T cells were specific for was not determined. Low levels of normalized T-cell clonal expansion were also seen in some nonresponding patients. At doses of 0.1 to 3.0 mg/kg, clonal expansion of both CD4+ and CD8+ T cells in blood was seen between baseline and week 6. In the 0.1-3.0 mg/kg groups, partial responders had among the lowest normalized peripheral clonal expansion, particularly in CD8+ T cells. On average, CD8+ T cells showed more expanded clones than CD4+ T cells after ivuxolimab.

Genomic DNA was isolated from the sorted cells so that the TCRbeta CDR3 region could be sequenced. The immunoSEQ Assay was used to sequence the TCRbeta CDR3 regions. TCRdb stores this immuneACCESS table with in-frame sequences only. Part of the clones is absent; in the studies checked, under half of the shortfall reflects unresolved V genes, and no reason is known for the rest. This sample lists about 61,000 clones; about 85% were detected once. The ten top clones hold about 1.2% of the sample. The trial excluded patients who had a history of autoimmune disease or were on systemic immunosuppression. Peripheral blood for TCR sequencing was drawn from every dose cohort at baseline, at cycle 4 day 1 and at cycle 7 day 1. Samples came from an open-label, multicenter, first-in-human phase I dose-escalation trial of ivuxolimab. Adults with locally advanced or metastatic head and neck squamous cell, hepatocellular, melanoma or renal cell carcinoma were enrolled in the trial. Before TCR sequencing, CD4+ T cells and CD8+ T cells from peripheral blood were sorted into separate populations.

The CDR1 and CDR2 encoded by the germline V gene are KGHSH and LQKENI. Reading from cysteine to phenylalanine, the CDR3 counts 15 amino acids. Kept here is only the CDR3 DNA, which spans 45 bases and is read in frame from base 1. The germline V end is reduced by 2 bases and the J end by 3 bases; junction bases left unmatched: 5. The receptor's source is an adult with an advanced solid tumor such as melanoma, head and neck, liver or kidney cancer. The chain is encoded by TRBV18 joined to TRBJ2-3; a stretch of 7 junction bases matches TRBD1. Sequencing used CD4+ or CD8+ T cells sorted from blood, obtained in a trial of the OX40 agonist ivuxolimab. The CDR3 reads CASSPTGVYTDTQYF. The DNA sequence is given as TGTGCCAGCTCACCAACAGGGGTCTATACAGATACGCAGTATTTT.